This TCR beta chain was identified in a study of PD-1 blockade in classical Hodgkin lymphoma. V was cut by 3 bases and J by 11 bases, with 10 bases left in between. This CDR3 has 11 amino acids. The V gene's germline CDR1 is SGHAT and CDR2 FQNNGV. Notes on the study in general: By C4D1, diversity of CD4+ TCRs had risen significantly, whereas that of CD8+ TCRs had not.

Data came from immunoSEQ multiplex PCR; TCRdb stores just in-frame clones and leaves some out. The sample has more than 85,000 clones; about nine tenths are singletons. A few counts support this clone. Its antigen is not identified. Every patient experienced relapse after autologous stem cell transplantation, and brentuximab vedotin exposure varied. This sequence originates from a human donor with classical Hodgkin lymphoma. Material: peripheral blood mononuclear cells (PBMCs), obtained before the second cycle of nivolumab. The chain has TRBV11-2 and TRBJ1-1; D may be TRBD1 (5 bases). In DNA, the CDR3 is TGTGCCAGCAGCTTTGAAGGGGTCGCTTTCTTT. Amino acids: CASSFEGVAFF. Drawing the rest from reference TRBV11-2 and TRBJ1-1, the complete variable domain is EAGVAQSPRYKIIEKRQSVAFWCNPISGHATLYWYQQILGQGPKLLIQFQNNGVVDDSQLPKDRFSAERLKGVDSTLKIQPAKLEDSAVYLCASSFEGVAFFGQGTRLTVV.